The 17 T cell receptor beta chains listed next were all sequenced from one sample in a study of naive and memory T cell subsets. Findings and limits, study-wide: Especially in CD8 cells, naive repertoires contained a few larger clonotypes, possibly CD45RA-re-expressing memory cells.

The beta constant-region primer was an equimolar mix of two oligonucleotides covering TRBC1 and TRBC2. The ligated cDNA underwent four PCR rounds using SP2 and nested alpha and beta constant-region primers. TCRdb itself ran the UMI-ligation and nested PCR reads through MiXCR, one entry per CDR3 protein. The table has about 150,000 distinct CDR3 sequences, 20% to 25% seen once; the top ten hold less than 0.13%. These receptors' targets are unknown. The sample taken for sequencing was naive CD4+ T cells from blood. The receptors come from a human donor in good health.

This clonotype was observed a handful of times. The rearrangement uses TRBV28 and TRBJ2-7; the D is unclear. Germline V lookup: CDR1 MDHEN, CDR2 SYDVKM. The CDR3 spans 11 residues. Trimming shortened V by 10 bases and J by 11 bases, and 18 bases separated the two germline ends. CDR3 region: CATSTALMEYF. For the CDR3, the DNA is TGTGCCACCTCGACGGCCCTCATGGAGTACTTC. Full variable domain (missing parts from reference TRBV28 and TRBJ2-7): DVKVTQSSRYLVKRTGEKVFLECVQDMDHENMFWYRQDPGLGLRLIYFSYDVKMKEKGDIPEGYSVSREKKERFSLILESASTNQTSMYLCATSTALMEYFGPGTRLTVT.

This clonotype showed up just a few times. This chain uses TRBV20-1 with TRBJ2-7, with TRBD1 matching 8 bases. The CDR3 runs to 12 residues. Germline trimming cut 3 bases from V and 3 bases from J; bases unmatched to any gene: 1. Germline CDR1 DFQATT, CDR2 SNEGSKA (reference sequence). The CDR3 nucleotides read TGCAGTGCTAGGGACAGGGTCTACGAGCAGTACTTC. This gives the protein CSARDRVYEQYF.

CDR3 sequence: CASSQVNPEAFF. CDR3 nucleotides: TGTGCCAGCAGCCAAGTCAACCCTGAAGCTTTCTTT. The chain recombines TRBV14 with TRBJ1-1; no firm D call. V lost 1 base and J lost 6, with 6 bases in between. Germline V gene data show CDR1 as SGHDN and CDR2 as FVKESK. CDR3 length: 12 amino acids.

This clonotype was counted between two and nine times. The rearrangement uses TRBV29-1 and TRBJ2-7; D is possibly TRBD1 (6 bases). This CDR3 spans 14 amino acids. V lost 5 bases and J lost 2, with 16 bases in between. Looked up from germline, CDR1 is SQVTM and CDR2 is ANQGSEA. The CDR3 nucleotides read TGCAGCGTTCGCCTTGACAGGAGAGCCTACGAGCAGTACTTC. Translating it yields CSVRLDRRAYEQYF.

The chain couples TRBV20-1 to TRBJ2-7; 9 positions agree with TRBD1. CDR1 is DFQATT and CDR2 is SNEGSKA in the germline V gene (reference sequence). The V segment lost 5 bases and the J segment 1 base; nucleotides outside the gene matches: 6. The CDR3 loop spans 14 amino acids. The CDR3 reads CSAGLTGGSYEQYF. Written as DNA, the CDR3 is TGCAGTGCTGGACTGACAGGGGGGTCCTACGAGCAGTACTTC.

This chain links TRBV6-2 or TRBV6-3 with TRBJ1-2; TRBD1 matches 10 bases. V was clipped by 5 bases and J by 6 bases; unmatched bases: 12. Germline V gene data show CDR1 as MNHEY and CDR2 as SVGEGT. The CDR3 totals 16 residues. The CDR3 sequence is CASSSITDRGSDGYTF. The CDR3 DNA sequence: TGTGCCAGCAGTAGCATCACGGACAGGGGGTCGGATGGCTACACCTTC.

A few counts support this clonotype. The chain combines TRBV18 with TRBJ1-2; D uncertain. Germline CDR1 reads KGHSH; CDR2 reads LQKENI. V lost 2 bases to trimming and J lost 6 bases, with 7 bases between them. The CDR3 totals 12 residues. CDR3 sequence (DNA): TGTGCCAGCTCACCAAACGTGGATGGCTACACCTTC. Its protein is CASSPNVDGYTF.

The rearrangement links TRBV24-1 to TRBJ2-1, with D possibly TRBD2 on 5 matching bases. The V gene lost 0 bases and the J gene lost 0 bases, with 11 bases spanning the gap. The CDR3 length is 17 residues. Germline V gene sequence: CDR1 KGHDR, CDR2 SFDVKD. CDR3 residues: CATSDLESGSSYNEQFF. DNA for the CDR3: TGTGCCACCAGTGATTTGGAAAGCGGTTCCTCCTACAATGAGCAGTTCTTC.

This clonotype was recorded at least ten times. This chain uses TRBV20-1 with TRBJ2-2; D tentatively fits TRBD1 or TRBD2 (5 bases each). The CDR3 runs 15 residues. Looked up from germline, CDR1 is DFQATT and CDR2 is SNEGSKA (reference sequence). The V and J ends lost 4 bases and 6 bases respectively, with 18 bases between them. CDR3 bases: TGCAGTGCTATCACCCCGCGAGGGGCGGCCGGGGAGCTGTTTTTT. It is translated as CSAITPRGAAGELFF.

This clonotype was detected only a few times. The chain is built from TRBV6-5 and TRBJ1-4; the D gene is possibly TRBD1 (5 bases). Germline V gives CDR1 MNHEY, CDR2 SVGAGI. The CDR3 contains 14 residues. The ends were cut back, 5 bases at V and 5 bases at J, with 12 bases in the middle. CDR3 nucleotide sequence: TGTGCCAGCAGTAGCTACCAGGGAAATGAAAAACTGTTTTTT. Translating it yields CASSSYQGNEKLFF.

This clonotype was found many times. The chain has TRBV20-1 and TRBJ1-6; no firm D call. CDR1 and CDR2 from the germline V gene are DFQATT and SNEGSKA (reference sequence). V lost 0 bases and J 10 bases, leaving 10 bases between the germline ends. This CDR3 is built from 13 residues. The CDR3 spells CSARDRNLSPLHF. The CDR3 coding sequence is TGCAGTGCTAGAGATCGTAACCTATCACCCCTCCACTTT.

This clonotype has just a few counts. V gene TRBV6-6 combines with J gene TRBJ2-1, with D perhaps given as TRBD1 or TRBD2 (5 bases each). This CDR3 spans 14 amino acids. V was pared by 2 bases and J by 8 bases, with 13 bases between. Germline-derived CDR1 and CDR2 are MNHNY and SVGAGI (reference sequence). The CDR3 loop is CASSYRDPGDEQFF. CDR3 nucleotides: TGTGCCAGCAGTTACCGGGACCCCGGGGATGAGCAGTTCTTC.

CDR3 region: CASSQEGIPTTDTQYF. In nucleotides, the CDR3 is TGTGCCAGCAGCCAAGAGGGTATCCCTACCACAGATACGCAGTATTTT. The chain links TRBV4-2 to TRBJ2-3; unclear D gene. The CDR3 extends over 16 amino acids. Per the germline V gene, CDR1 is LGHNA and CDR2 is YNFKEQ. Trimming took 0 bases from V and 2 from J, leaving 12 bases between them.

CDR3 amino acids: CASSTGGRKTQYF. The CDR3 DNA reads as TGTGCCAGCAGTACAGGGGGCAGGAAGACCCAGTACTTC. The genes are TRBV28 and TRBJ2-5; 9 nucleotides match TRBD1. The junction had 4 bases not matched to a gene; V was cut back by 5 bases and J by 6 bases. In germline, CDR1 is MDHEN, CDR2 SYDVKM. This CDR3 is built from 13 residues. Looking up the rest from reference TRBV28 and TRBJ2-5 gives the full variable domain: DVKVTQSSRYLVKRTGEKVFLECVQDMDHENMFWYRQDPGLGLRLIYFSYDVKMKEKGDIPEGYSVSREKKERFSLILESASTNQTSMYLCASSTGGRKTQYFGPGTRLLVL.

This clonotype came up a few times. The chain couples TRBV7-2 to TRBJ1-1; possibly TRBD1 for D (6 bases). The CDR3 covers 20 residues. V was pared by 2 bases and J by 0 bases, with 25 bases between. Germline V gene sequence: CDR1 SGHTA, CDR2 FQGNSA. The CDR3 here is CASSLRSRRGFNPMNTEAFF. CDR3 sequence (DNA): TGTGCCAGCAGCTTAAGGTCGCGCAGGGGCTTTAACCCCATGAACACTGAAGCTTTCTTT.

The rearrangement uses TRBV18 and TRBJ2-5; weak D call: TRBD1 (5 bases). The CDR3 spans 13 residues. V lost 4 bases to trimming and J lost 1 base, with 7 bases between them. Germline V lookup: CDR1 KGHSH, CDR2 LQKENI. The CDR3 protein is CASSQGLQETQYF. CDR3 nucleotides: TGTGCCAGCTCACAGGGGCTCCAAGAGACCCAGTACTTC.

The CDR3 nucleotides read TGCGCCAGCAGGGAGGACCCTGGACAGGGGGTGGTGACCCAGTACTTC. Protein product: CASREDPGQGVVTQYF. This rearrangement joins TRBV5-1 to TRBJ2-5; 10 bases match TRBD1. This CDR3 spans 16 amino acids. The germline V gene has CDR1 SGHRS and CDR2 YFSETQ. The junction had 14 bases not matched to a gene; V was cut back by 5 bases and J by 7 bases.